These 10 T cell receptor beta chains originate from one sample sequenced in a study. MiXCR was run by TCRdb on the RT-PCR reads, yielding one entry per CDR3 protein. The sample holds approximately 720,000 distinct CDR3 sequences, 14% seen once. The sequenced material came from memory CD4+ T cells from blood. The receptor source for this set is a female donor in good health, serving as a healthy control.

This clonotype was detected only a few times. The chain has TRBV6-5 and TRBJ2-1; 7 nucleotides line up with TRBD2. Germline lookup yields CDR1 MNHEY and CDR2 SVGAGI. Trimming took 8 bases from V and 4 from J; bases not matched to a gene: 8. There are 14 residues in the CDR3. The CDR3 is CASGPGGPYNEQFF. The CDR3 DNA reads as TGTGCCAGCGGACCGGGAGGCCCATACAATGAGCAGTTCTTC.

This rearrangement joins TRBV20-1 to TRBJ1-2; perhaps TRBD1 as D (5 bases). CDR1 DFQATT and CDR2 SNEGSKA come from the germline V gene (reference sequence). This CDR3 contains 15 residues. The V end was cut by 8 bases, the J end by 5 bases, with 24 bases between. Written as DNA, the CDR3 is TGCAGTCACCTTAATCCGAGAGACAGCCTTTATGGCTACACCTTC. It specifies CSHLNPRDSLYGYTF.

This clonotype was detected only a few times. This chain uses TRBV12-3 or TRBV12-4 with TRBJ2-2; D is possibly TRBD1 (6 bases). The V end was cut by 1 base, the J end by 7 bases, with 13 bases between. CDR3 length: 15 residues. The CDR3 DNA reads TGTGCCAGCAGTTTAGGCTGGGGGCAAGGCGGGGAGCTGTTTTTT. This gives the protein CASSLGWGQGGELFF.

This clonotype showed up just a few times. The chain couples TRBV29-1 to TRBJ1-6; 7 bases agree with TRBD1. J lost 6 bases, V lost 7 bases, and 9 bases had no gene match. Germline V gene sequence: CDR1 SQVTM, CDR2 ANQGSEA. This CDR3 comprises 14 residues. The CDR3 is CSADVDRSNSPLHF. For the CDR3, the DNA is TGCAGCGCCGACGTGGACAGGAGTAATTCACCCCTCCACTTT.

This clonotype was detected ten times or more. The rearrangement joins TRBV12-3 or TRBV12-4 to TRBJ1-1; D might be TRBD1 (5 bases). The CDR3 sequence is 16 residues long. V dropped 5 bases and J dropped 4 bases, with 20 bases sitting between them. CDR3 loop: CASSNEIIRGGTEAFF. The CDR3 bases are TGTGCCAGCAGTAACGAAATAATACGCGGGGGCACTGAAGCTTTCTTT.

The table lists this clonotype with a few counts. V is TRBV7-2 and J is TRBJ2-1, with TRBD2 as a possible D gene (5 bases). This CDR3 contains 15 residues. CDR1 is SGHTA and CDR2 is FQGNSA in the germline V gene. Trimming pared 6 bases from V and 6 bases from J, leaving 18 bases between. The CDR3 loop reads CASSSGKGIGNEQFF. CDR3 nucleotides: TGTGCCAGCAGTTCCGGGAAGGGAATTGGCAATGAGCAGTTCTTC.

This clonotype was found a few times. This sequence joins TRBV5-1 and TRBJ1-2, with unresolved D. The V end was cut by 4 bases, the J end by 9 bases, with 13 bases between. The CDR3 totals 12 residues. The V gene's germline CDR1 is SGHRS and CDR2 YFSETQ. The CDR3 nucleotides read TGCGCCAGCAGCCCTGCGGTAGGGAGCTACACCTTC. Its protein product is CASSPAVGSYTF.

The chain uses TRBV5-6 and TRBJ2-1; D is possibly TRBD2 (5 bases). The CDR3 is 12 residues long. The V and J ends lost 1 base and 9 bases respectively, with 8 bases between them. Germline values: CDR1 SGHDT, CDR2 YYEEEE. CDR3 loop: CASSLLDFEQFF. CDR3 DNA sequence: TGTGCCAGCAGCTTGTTGGACTTTGAGCAGTTCTTC.

In this sample, this clonotype turned up many times. The genes are TRBV20-1 and TRBJ2-3, with a tentative D call TRBD2 (5 bases). V was clipped by 3 bases and J by 6 bases, with 19 bases between them. CDR3 length: 15 residues. In germline, CDR1 is DFQATT, CDR2 SNEGSKA (reference sequence). DNA for the CDR3: TGCAGTGCTAGTTTCGCTAGCCCCTTACCGGATACGCAGTATTTT. This encodes CSASFASPLPDTQYF.

In this sample, this clonotype turned up a few times. Here the CDR3 omits its conserved ending phenylalanine or tryptophan, so a read error is the likely source. The DNA is left out, because the CDR3 cannot be placed on it with certainty; the CDR3 is given as TCRdb lists it. The V and J genes are TRBV7-3 and TRBJ2-5; TRBD1 was called by the table and not checked on the DNA. The CDR3 numbers 12 amino acids, ends counted. Germline loops: CDR1 SGHTA, CDR2 FQGTGA. This CDR3 is CASSVRDTFRGV.